This entry features one T cell receptor beta chain sequence. The data were taken from a study of control samples from healthy donors and cancer patients. Clones were read by immunoSEQ multiplex PCR, and TCRdb kept only the in-frame ones, dropping some. The data show 90,000 or so clones, with 70% to 90% seen just once and roughly a tenth held by the top ten. Trimming stripped 2 bases from V and 0 bases from J, with 5 bases between. The CDR3 has 14 amino acids. CDR1 is SGHRS and CDR2 is YFSETQ in the germline V gene. V is TRBV5-1 and J is TRBJ1-4; D not resolved. The TCR sequence derives from a woman between 45 and 65 years old with colorectal cancer. Input material: PBMCs. The CDR3 DNA follows: TGCGCCAGCAGCTTCGACTCAACTAATGAAAAACTGTTTTTT. Its translation is CASSFDSTNEKLFF. The whole variable domain, remainder taken from reference TRBV5-1 and TRBJ1-4, is KAGVTQTPRYLIKTRGQQVTLSCSPISGHRSVSWYQQTPGQGLQFLFEYFSETQRNKGNFPGRFSGRQFSNSRSEMNVSTLELGDSALYLCASSFDSTNEKLFFGSGTQLSVL.